This TCR beta chain was recorded in a study of blood T cell repertoires in COVID-19. Study at large: Sites across the United States, Italy and Spain contributed samples from acute and convalescent COVID-19. In each case, the material was cDNA or gDNA derived from T cells, B-cell-depleted T cells, or PBMCs.

Original analysis: Cell counts per sample came from amplifying reference gene primers. Here immunoSEQ multiplex PCR was the method, and the copy in TCRdb shows in-frame clones only, minus some. V and J calls and clone size follow that table, whereas D and trimming were derived from the DNA. The table has under 300,000 clones, 84% seen once. Trimming took off 2 bases at V and 5 bases at J, with 9 bases between the two ends. Germline values: CDR1 SEHNR, CDR2 FQNEAQ (reference sequence). CDR3 size: 14 residues. This TCR came from a woman aged 40 to 50 who had recovered from COVID-19. The rearrangement joins TRBV7-9 to TRBJ1-4; D possibly corresponds to TRBD1 (5 bases). Sample: peripheral blood. CDR3: CASSLIGANEKLFF. CDR3 DNA sequence: TGTGCCAGCAGCTTAATTGGGGCGAATGAAAAACTGTTTTTT.